This TCR beta chain was found in a study of a mutant IDH1 vaccine in newly diagnosed glioma. Study at large: Among treated patients, 62.5% were male and around 40% female, and mean age was approximately 40 years. Earlier therapy was either radiotherapy, temozolomide, or both, and most got both.

Time point noted: baseline, week 1 (first vaccination visit). Indicated treatment: pre-vaccination baseline after standard-of-care therapy. The CDR3 covers 13 residues. V dropped 4 bases and J dropped 3 bases, with 10 bases sitting between them. Germline CDR1 and CDR2: SGDLS and YYNGEE. TCRdb's copy holds only in-frame clones and misses some; the assay was immunoSEQ multiplex PCR. The sample yields about 88,000 clones, approximately 80% seen once. Study results and caveats: Detectable vaccine-induced immune responses arose in around 92% of patients.

Concerning this clone itself: Antigen specificity is unknown.

The TCR comes from a man aged 35 to 55 with glioma. Some clones in this sample may be carry-over from other donors' samples. The chain links TRBV9 to TRBJ1-2; D perhaps matches TRBD1 (6 bases). The sample was PBMCs, taken from a glioma patient treated with radiotherapy, temozolomide or both. The CDR3 protein is CASSPRTDYGYTF. CDR3 bases: TGTGCCAGCAGCCCTAGGACAGACTATGGCTACACCTTC.